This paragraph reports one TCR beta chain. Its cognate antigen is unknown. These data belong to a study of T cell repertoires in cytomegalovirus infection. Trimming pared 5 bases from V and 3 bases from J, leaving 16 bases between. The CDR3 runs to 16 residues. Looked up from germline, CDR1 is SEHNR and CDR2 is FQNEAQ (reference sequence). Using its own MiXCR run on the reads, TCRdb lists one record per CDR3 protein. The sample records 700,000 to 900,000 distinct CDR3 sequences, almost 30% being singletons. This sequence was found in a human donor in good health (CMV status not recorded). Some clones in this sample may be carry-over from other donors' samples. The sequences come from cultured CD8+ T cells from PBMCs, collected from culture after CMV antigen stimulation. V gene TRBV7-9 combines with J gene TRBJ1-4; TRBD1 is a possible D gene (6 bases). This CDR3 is CASSPTGFGANEKLFF. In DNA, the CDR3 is TGTGCCAGCAGCCCAACAGGGTTTGGGGCTAATGAAAAACTGTTTTTT.